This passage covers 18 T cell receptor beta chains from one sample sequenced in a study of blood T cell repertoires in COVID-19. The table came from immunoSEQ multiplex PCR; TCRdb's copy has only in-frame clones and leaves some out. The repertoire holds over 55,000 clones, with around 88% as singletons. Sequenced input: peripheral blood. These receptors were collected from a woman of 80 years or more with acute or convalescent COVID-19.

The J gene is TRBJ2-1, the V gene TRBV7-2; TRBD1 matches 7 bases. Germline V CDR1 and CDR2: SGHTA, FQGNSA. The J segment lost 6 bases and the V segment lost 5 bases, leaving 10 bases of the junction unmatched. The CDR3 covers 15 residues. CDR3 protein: CASSPTGTAVNEQFF. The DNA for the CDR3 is TGTGCCAGCAGCCCCACCGGGACAGCCGTCAATGAGCAGTTCTTC.

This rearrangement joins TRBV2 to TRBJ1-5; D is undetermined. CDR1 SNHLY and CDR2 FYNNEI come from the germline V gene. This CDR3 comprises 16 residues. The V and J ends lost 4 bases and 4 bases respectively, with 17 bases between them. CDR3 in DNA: TGTGCCAGCAGTGCCTCAGCCGGGTTAGCAAATCAGCCCCAGCATTTT. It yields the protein CASSASAGLANQPQHF. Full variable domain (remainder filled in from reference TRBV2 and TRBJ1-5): EPEVTQTPSHQVTQMGQEVILRCVPISNHLYFYWYRQILGQKVEFLVSFYNNEISEKSEIFDDQFSVERPDGSNFTLKIRSTKLEDSAMYFCASSASAGLANQPQHFGDGTRLSIL.

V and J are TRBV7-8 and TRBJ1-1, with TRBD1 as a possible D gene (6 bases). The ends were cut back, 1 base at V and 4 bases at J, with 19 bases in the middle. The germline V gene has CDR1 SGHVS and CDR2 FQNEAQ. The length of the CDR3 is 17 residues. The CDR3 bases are TGTGCCAGCAGCTTAGTGACGGGGGGCCGAAGGGGCACTGAAGCTTTCTTT. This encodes CASSLVTGGRRGTEAFF.

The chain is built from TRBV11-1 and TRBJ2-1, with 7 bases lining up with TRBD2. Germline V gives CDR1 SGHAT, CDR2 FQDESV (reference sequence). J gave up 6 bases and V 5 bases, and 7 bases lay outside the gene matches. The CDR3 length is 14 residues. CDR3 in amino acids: CASSPPGTTNEQFF. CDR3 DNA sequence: TGTGCCAGCAGCCCTCCCGGGACTACCAATGAGCAGTTCTTC.

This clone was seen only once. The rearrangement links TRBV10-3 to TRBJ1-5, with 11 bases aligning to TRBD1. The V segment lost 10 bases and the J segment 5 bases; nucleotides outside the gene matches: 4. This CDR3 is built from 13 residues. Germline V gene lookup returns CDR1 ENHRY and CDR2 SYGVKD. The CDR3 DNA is TGTGCCAGCTGGACAGGGGGCGATCAGCCCCAGCATTTT. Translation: CASWTGGDQPQHF.

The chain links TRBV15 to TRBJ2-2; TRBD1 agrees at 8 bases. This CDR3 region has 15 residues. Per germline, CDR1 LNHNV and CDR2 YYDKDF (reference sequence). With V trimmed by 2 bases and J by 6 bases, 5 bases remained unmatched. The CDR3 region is CATSRKGQGPGELFF. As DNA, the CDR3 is TGTGCCACCAGCAGAAAAGGACAGGGACCCGGGGAGCTGTTTTTT.

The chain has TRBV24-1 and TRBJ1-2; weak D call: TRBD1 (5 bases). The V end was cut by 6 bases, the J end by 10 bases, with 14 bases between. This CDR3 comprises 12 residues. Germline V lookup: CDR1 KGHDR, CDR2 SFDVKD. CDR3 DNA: TGTGCCACCAGTCGGGGGGAGGGTGTCTACACCTTC. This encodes CATSRGEGVYTF.

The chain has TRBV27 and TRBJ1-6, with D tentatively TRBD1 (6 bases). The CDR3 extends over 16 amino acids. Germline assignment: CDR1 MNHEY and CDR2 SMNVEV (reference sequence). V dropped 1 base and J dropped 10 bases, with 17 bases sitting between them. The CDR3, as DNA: TGTGCCAGCAGTTTATACCTGGGGGCCTCGTCCTCACCCCTCCACTTT. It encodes CASSLYLGASSSPLHF.

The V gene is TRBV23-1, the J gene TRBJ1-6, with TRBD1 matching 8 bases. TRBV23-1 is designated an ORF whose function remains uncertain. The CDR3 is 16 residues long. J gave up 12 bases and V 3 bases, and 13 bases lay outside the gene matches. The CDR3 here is CASSHPRAGGGIPLHF. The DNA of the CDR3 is TGCGCCAGCAGTCACCCCCGGGCAGGGGGCGGAATACCCCTCCACTTT.

This CDR3 is CASSEPTGWAGELFF. CDR3 in DNA: TGTGCCAGCAGCGAACCGACAGGGTGGGCCGGGGAGCTGTTTTTT. V gene TRBV3-1 (or the pseudogene TRBV3-2) combines with J gene TRBJ2-2; TRBD1 matches at 7 bases. Germline values: CDR1 LGHDT, CDR2 YNNKEL (reference sequence). V lost 5 bases and J lost 6; bases outside the gene matches: 9. There are 15 residues in the CDR3.

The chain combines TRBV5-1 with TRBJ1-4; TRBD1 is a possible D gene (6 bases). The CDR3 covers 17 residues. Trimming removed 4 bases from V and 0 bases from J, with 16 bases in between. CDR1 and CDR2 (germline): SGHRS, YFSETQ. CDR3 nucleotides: TGCGCCAGCAGCCAGACAGGTGGGACGGCAACTAATGAAAAACTGTTTTTT. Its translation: CASSQTGGTATNEKLFF. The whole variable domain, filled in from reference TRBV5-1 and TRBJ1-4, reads KAGVTQTPRYLIKTRGQQVTLSCSPISGHRSVSWYQQTPGQGLQFLFEYFSETQRNKGNFPGRFSGRQFSNSRSEMNVSTLELGDSALYLCASSQTGGTATNEKLFFGSGTQLSVL.

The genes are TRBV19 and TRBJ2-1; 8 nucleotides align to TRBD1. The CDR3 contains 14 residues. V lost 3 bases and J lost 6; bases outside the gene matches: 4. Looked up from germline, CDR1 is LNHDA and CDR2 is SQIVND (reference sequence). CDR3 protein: CASSIHRGVNEQFF. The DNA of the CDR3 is TGTGCCAGTAGTATCCACAGGGGGGTCAATGAGCAGTTCTTC.

The chain's CDR3 is CASSRRQGTEAFF. CDR3 nucleotides: TGTGCCAGCAGTCGCAGACAGGGTACTGAAGCTTTCTTT. V gene TRBV12-3 or TRBV12-4 combines with J gene TRBJ1-1; 7 nucleotides agree with TRBD1. V lost 5 bases to trimming and J lost 5 bases; unmatched junction nucleotides: 5. CDR3 length equals 13 residues.

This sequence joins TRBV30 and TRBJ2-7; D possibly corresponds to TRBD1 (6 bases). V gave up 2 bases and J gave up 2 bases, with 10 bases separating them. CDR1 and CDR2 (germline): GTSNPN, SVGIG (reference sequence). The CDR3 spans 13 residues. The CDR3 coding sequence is TGTGCCTGGAGTTTAGGGGGAACCTACGAGCAGTACTTC. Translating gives CAWSLGGTYEQYF.

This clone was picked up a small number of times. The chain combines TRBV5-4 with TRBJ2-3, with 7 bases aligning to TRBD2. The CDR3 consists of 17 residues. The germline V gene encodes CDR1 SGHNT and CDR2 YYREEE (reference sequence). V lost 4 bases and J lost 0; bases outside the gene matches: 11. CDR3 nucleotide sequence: TGTGCCAGCAGCCAGAGGATCGGGAGGCAGAGCACAGATACGCAGTATTTT. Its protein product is CASSQRIGRQSTDTQYF.

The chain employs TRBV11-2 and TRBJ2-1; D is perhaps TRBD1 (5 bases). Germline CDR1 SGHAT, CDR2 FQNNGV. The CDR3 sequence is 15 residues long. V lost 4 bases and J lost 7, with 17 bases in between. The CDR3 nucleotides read TGTGCCAGCAGCTCCGGACATAGTCCCGGAAATGAGCAGTTCTTC. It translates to CASSSGHSPGNEQFF.

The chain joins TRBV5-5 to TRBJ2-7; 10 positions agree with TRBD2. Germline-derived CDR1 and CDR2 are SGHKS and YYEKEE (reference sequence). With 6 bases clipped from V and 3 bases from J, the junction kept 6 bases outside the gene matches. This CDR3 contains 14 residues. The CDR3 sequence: CASTTTSGIYEQYF. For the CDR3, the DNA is TGTGCCAGCACAACTACTAGCGGGATCTACGAGCAGTACTTC.

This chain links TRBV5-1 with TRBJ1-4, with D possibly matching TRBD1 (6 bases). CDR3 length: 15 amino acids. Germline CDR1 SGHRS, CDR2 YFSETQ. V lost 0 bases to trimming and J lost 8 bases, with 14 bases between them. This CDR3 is CASSLGSTGYEKLFF. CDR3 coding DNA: TGCGCCAGCAGCTTGGGCAGCACAGGGTACGAAAAACTGTTTTTT. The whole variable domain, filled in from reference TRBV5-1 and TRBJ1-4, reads KAGVTQTPRYLIKTRGQQVTLSCSPISGHRSVSWYQQTPGQGLQFLFEYFSETQRNKGNFPGRFSGRQFSNSRSEMNVSTLELGDSALYLCASSLGSTGYEKLFFGSGTQLSVL.